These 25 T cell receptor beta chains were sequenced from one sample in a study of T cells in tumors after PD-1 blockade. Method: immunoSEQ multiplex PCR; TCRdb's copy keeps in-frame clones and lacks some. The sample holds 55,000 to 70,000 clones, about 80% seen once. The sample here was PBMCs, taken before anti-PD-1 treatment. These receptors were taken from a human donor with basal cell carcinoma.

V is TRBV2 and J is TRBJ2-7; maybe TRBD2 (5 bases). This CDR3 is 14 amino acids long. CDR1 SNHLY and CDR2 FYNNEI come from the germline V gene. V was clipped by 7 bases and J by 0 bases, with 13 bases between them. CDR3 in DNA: TGTGCCAGCAAGTACGTAAGCGGCTCCTACGAGCAGTACTTC. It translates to CASKYVSGSYEQYF.

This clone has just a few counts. The CDR3 sequence is CASSWTGTGATGELFF. The DNA for the CDR3 is TGCGCCAGCAGCTGGACCGGGACAGGGGCCACCGGGGAGCTGTTTTTT. This rearrangement joins TRBV5-1 to TRBJ2-2; TRBD1 matches 10 bases. The length of the CDR3 is 16 residues. V lost 3 bases, J lost 4 bases, and 6 bases stayed unmatched. The germline gives CDR1 SGHRS, CDR2 YFSETQ.

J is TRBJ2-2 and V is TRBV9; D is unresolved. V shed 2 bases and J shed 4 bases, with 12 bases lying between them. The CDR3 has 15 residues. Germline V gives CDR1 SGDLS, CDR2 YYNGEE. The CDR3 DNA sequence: TGTGCCAGCAGCGTCGTCGGCACCTTCACCGGGGAGCTGTTTTTT. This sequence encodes CASSVVGTFTGELFF.

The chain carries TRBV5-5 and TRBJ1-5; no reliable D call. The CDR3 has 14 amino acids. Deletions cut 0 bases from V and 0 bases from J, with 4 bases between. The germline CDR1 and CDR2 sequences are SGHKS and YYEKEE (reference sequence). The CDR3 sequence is CASSLGASNQPQHF. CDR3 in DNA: TGTGCCAGCAGCTTGGGGGCTAGCAATCAGCCCCAGCATTTT.

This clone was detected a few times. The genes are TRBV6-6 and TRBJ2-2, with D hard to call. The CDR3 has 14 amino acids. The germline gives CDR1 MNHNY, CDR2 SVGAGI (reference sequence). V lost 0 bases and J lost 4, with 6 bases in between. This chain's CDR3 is CASSYSVVTGELFF. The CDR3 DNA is TGTGCCAGCAGTTACTCGGTGGTCACCGGGGAGCTGTTTTTT.

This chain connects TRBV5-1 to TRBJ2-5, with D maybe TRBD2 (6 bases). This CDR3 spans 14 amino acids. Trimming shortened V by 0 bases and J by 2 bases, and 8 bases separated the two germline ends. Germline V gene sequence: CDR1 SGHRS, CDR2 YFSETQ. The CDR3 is CASSLAAGQETQYF. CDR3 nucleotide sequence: TGCGCCAGCAGCTTGGCCGCGGGGCAAGAGACCCAGTACTTC.

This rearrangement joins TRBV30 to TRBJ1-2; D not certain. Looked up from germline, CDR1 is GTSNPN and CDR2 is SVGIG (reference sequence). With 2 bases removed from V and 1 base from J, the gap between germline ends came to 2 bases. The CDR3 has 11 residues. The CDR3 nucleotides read TGTGCCTGGAGTTTTAACTATGGCTACACCTTC. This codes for CAWSFNYGYTF. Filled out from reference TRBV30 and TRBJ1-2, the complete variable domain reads SQTIHQWPATLVQPVGSPLSLECTVEGTSNPNLYWYRQAAGRGLQLLFYSVGIGQISSEVPQNLSASRPQDRQFILSSKKLLLSDSGFYLCAWSFNYGYTFGSGTRLTVV.

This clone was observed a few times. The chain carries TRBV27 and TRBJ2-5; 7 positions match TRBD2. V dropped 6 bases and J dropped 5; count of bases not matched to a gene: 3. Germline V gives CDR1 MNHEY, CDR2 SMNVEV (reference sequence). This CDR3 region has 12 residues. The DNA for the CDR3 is TGTGCCAGCAGCGGGGGGACGGAGACCCAGTACTTC. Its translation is CASSGGTETQYF.

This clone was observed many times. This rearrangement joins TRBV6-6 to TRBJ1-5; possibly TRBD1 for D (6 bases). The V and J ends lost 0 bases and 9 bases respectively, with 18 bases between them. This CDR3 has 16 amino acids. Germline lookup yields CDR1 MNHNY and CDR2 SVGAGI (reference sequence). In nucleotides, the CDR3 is TGTGCCAGCAGTTACTCGCGGACAGTGAGTTTACGGCCCCAGCATTTT. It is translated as CASSYSRTVSLRPQHF.

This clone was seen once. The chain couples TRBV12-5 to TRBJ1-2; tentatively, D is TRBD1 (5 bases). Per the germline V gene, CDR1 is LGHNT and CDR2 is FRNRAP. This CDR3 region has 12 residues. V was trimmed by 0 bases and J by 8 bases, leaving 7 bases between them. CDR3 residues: CASGLVGGGYTF. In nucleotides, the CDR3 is TGTGCTAGTGGTTTGGTGGGGGGAGGCTACACCTTC.

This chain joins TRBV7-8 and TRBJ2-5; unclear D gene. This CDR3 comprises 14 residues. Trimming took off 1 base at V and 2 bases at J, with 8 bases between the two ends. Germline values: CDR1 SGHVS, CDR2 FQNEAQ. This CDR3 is CASSLVVQQETQYF. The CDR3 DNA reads TGTGCCAGCAGCTTAGTTGTCCAGCAAGAGACCCAGTACTTC.

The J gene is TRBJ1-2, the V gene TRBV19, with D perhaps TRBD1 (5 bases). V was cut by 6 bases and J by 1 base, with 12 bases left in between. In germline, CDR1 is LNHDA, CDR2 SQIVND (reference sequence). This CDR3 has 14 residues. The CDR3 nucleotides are TGTGCCAGTAGCATTGCAGGGCGTAACTATGGCTACACCTTC. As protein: CASSIAGRNYGYTF.

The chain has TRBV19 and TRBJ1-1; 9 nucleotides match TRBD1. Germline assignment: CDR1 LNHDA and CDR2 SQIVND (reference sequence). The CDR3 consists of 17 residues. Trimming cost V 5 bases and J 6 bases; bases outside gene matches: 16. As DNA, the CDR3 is TGTGCCAGTAGTCCCAGTCCCGGGACAGGGAGAAGGGCTGAAGCTTTCTTT. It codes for CASSPSPGTGRRAEAFF.

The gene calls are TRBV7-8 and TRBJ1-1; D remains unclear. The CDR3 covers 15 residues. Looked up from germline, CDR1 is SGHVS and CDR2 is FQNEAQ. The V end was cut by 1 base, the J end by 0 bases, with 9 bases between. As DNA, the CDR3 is TGTGCCAGCAGCTTAGAAGGACTCATGAACACTGAAGCTTTCTTT. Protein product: CASSLEGLMNTEAFF.

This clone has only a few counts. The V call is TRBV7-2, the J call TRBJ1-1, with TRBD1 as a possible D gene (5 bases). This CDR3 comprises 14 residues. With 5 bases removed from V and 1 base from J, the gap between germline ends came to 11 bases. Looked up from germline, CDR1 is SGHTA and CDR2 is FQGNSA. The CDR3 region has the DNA TGTGCCAGCAGCCCGGGACCTGCGAACACTGAAGCTTTCTTT. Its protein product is CASSPGPANTEAFF.

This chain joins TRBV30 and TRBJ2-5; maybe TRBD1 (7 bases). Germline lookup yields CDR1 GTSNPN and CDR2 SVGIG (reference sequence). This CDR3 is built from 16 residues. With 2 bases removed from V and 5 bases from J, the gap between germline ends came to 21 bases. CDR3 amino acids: CAWSTARAGGFETQYF. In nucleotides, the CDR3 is TGTGCCTGGAGTACCGCGAGGGCAGGGGGGTTTGAGACCCAGTACTTC.

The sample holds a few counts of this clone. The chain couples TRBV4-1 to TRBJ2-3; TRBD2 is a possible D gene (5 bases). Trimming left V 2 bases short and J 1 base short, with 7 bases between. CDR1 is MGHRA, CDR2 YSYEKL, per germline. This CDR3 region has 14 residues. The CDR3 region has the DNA TGCGCCAGCAGCCAACCCGGGGGCACAGATACGCAGTATTTT. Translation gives CASSQPGGTDTQYF.

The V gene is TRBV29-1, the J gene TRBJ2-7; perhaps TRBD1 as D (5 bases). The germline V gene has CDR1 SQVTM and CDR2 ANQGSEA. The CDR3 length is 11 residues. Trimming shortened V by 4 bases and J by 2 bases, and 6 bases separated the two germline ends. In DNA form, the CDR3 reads TGCAGCGTTGTACAGGCCTACGAGCAGTACTTC. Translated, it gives CSVVQAYEQYF.

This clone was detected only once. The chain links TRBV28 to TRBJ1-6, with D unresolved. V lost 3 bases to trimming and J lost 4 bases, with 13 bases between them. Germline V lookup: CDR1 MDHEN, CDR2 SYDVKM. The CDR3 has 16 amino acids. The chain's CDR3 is CASSLYSKLYNSPLHF. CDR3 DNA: TGTGCCAGCAGTTTGTACAGTAAGCTGTATAATTCACCCCTCCACTTT. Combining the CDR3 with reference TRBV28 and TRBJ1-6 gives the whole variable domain DVKVTQSSRYLVKRTGEKVFLECVQDMDHENMFWYRQDPGLGLRLIYFSYDVKMKEKGDIPEGYSVSREKKERFSLILESASTNQTSMYLCASSLYSKLYNSPLHFGNGTRLTVT.

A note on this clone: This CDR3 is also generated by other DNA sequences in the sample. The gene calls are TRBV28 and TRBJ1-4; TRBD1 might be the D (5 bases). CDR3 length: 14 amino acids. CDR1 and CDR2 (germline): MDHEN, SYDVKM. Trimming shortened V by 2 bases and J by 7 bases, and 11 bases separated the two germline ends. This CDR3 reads CASSLGGWGEKLFF. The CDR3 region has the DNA TGTGCCAGCAGTTTAGGGGGGTGGGGTGAAAAACTGTTTTTT.

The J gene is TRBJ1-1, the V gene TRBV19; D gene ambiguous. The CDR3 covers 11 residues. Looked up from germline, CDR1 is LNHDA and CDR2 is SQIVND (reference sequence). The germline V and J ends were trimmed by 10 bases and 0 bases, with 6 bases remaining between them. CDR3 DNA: TGTGCCACCTGGCTGAACACTGAAGCTTTCTTT. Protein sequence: CATWLNTEAFF.

The CDR3 is CASSQSGTGVNDEQYF. The CDR3 DNA reads as TGCGCCAGCAGTCAATCGGGGACAGGGGTTAACGACGAGCAGTACTTC. The V and J genes are TRBV23-1 and TRBJ2-7; 10 bases agree with TRBD1. TRBV23-1 is an open reading frame, and its role is uncertain. The CDR3 runs to 16 residues. The V segment lost 0 bases and the J segment 5 bases; nucleotides outside the gene matches: 7.

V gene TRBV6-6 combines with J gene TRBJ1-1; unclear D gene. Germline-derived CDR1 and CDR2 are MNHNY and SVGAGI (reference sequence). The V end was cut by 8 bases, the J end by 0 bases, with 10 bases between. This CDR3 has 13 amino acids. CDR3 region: CASSKLLNTEAFF. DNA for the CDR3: TGTGCCAGCTCGAAATTACTGAACACTGAAGCTTTCTTT.

The CDR3 bases are TGTGCCAGCAGTGAACTTACAAGTTACGAGCAGTACTTC. As protein: CASSELTSYEQYF. The chain links TRBV6-1 to TRBJ2-7, with D unclear. The germline CDR1 and CDR2 sequences are MNHNS and SASEGT. Between the trimmed V and J ends, which lost 2 bases and 4 bases, there was a span of 9 bases. The CDR3 consists of 13 residues.

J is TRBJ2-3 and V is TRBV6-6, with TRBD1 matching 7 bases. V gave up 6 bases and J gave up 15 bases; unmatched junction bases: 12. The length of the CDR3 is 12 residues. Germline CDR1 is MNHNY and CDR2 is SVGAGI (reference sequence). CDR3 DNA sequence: TGTGCCAGCAGCCGACAAACCGGGACAGATTATTTT. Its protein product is CASSRQTGTDYF.